These 3 T cell receptor beta chains were all obtained from the same sample, sequenced in a study of blood T cell repertoires in COVID-19. Assay: immunoSEQ multiplex PCR; the TCRdb copy retains only in-frame clones and omits some. This table holds some 160,000 clones, roughly 86% found once. The sequenced sample was peripheral blood. The source of these receptors is a woman older than 75 with COVID-19, enrolled during active disease.

The V gene is TRBV7-2, the J gene TRBJ1-2; TRBD1 might be the D (6 bases). CDR1 and CDR2 (germline): SGHTA, FQGNSA. The CDR3 contains 14 residues. Trimming left V 0 bases short and J 4 bases short, with 9 bases between. CDR3 sequence (DNA): TGTGCCAGCAGCTTAGCGCTGGGGGCCTATGGCTACACCTTC. Translation gives CASSLALGAYGYTF.

This sequence joins TRBV4-3 and TRBJ2-5, with 7 bases matching TRBD2. Unmatched junction bases numbered 6, after V lost 1 base and J lost 1 base. Per germline, CDR1 LGHNA and CDR2 YSLEER. This CDR3 contains 16 residues. The CDR3 loop is CASSQGGLGSQETQYF. The CDR3, as DNA: TGCGCCAGCAGCCAAGGAGGACTAGGATCCCAAGAGACCCAGTACTTC.

A note on this clone: In the same sample, other DNA sequences code for this CDR3. The chain recombines TRBV12-3 or TRBV12-4 with TRBJ2-5; D not resolved. The CDR3 sequence is 13 residues long. The germline V and J ends were trimmed by 3 bases and 0 bases, with 5 bases remaining between them. CDR3 sequence (DNA): TGTGCCAGCAGTTTTGGCAACCAAGAGACCCAGTACTTC. The encoded protein is CASSFGNQETQYF.